What follows describes a single TCR beta chain. Sequencing used immunoSEQ multiplex PCR; TCRdb keeps in-frame clones, though not all of them. The sample lists roughly 70,000 clones, around nine tenths seen once, with around 3.1% in the top ten. V lost 2 bases, J lost 3 bases, and 8 bases stayed unmatched. The CDR3 has 16 amino acids. Germline assignment: CDR1 GTSNPN and CDR2 SVGIG (reference sequence). Investigators sourced about 2 micrograms of genomic DNA from cryopreserved PBMCs for TCR beta libraries. The sample comes from a study of cytotoxic CD8 clonotypes in ibrutinib-treated CLL. The V call is TRBV30, the J call TRBJ1-1; 11 positions match TRBD1. This TCR came from a human donor with chronic lymphocytic leukemia. The sample in question was PBMCs, obtained after 12 months of ibrutinib treatment. CDR3: CAWSYRTGGPYTEAFF. Written as DNA, the CDR3 is TGTGCCTGGAGTTACAGGACAGGGGGCCCTTACACTGAAGCTTTCTTT.